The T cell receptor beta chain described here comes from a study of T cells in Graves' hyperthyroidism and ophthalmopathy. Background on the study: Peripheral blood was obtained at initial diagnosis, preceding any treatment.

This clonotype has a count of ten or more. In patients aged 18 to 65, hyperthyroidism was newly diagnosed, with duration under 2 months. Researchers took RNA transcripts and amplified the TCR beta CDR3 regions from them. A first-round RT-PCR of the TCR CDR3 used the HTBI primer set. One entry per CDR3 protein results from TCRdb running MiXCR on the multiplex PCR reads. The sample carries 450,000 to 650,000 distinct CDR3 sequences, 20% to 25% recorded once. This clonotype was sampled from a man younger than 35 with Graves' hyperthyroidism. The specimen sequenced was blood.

CDR3 protein: CASTGLAGEQYF. CDR3 coding DNA: TGTGCCAGCACCGGACTAGCGGGCGAGCAGTACTTC. This rearrangement joins TRBV6-2 or TRBV6-3 to TRBJ2-7; 11 bases align to TRBD2. Germline trimming cut 7 bases from V and 6 bases from J; bases unmatched to any gene: 2. CDR1 and CDR2 (germline): MNHEY, SVGEGT. This CDR3 is 12 amino acids long.